The TCR beta chain described here comes from a study of blood T cells in healthy people across ages. Study background: Template switching captured about one barcoded beta molecule per two T cells. Study findings and constraints: Diversity was estimated from one million T cells, and these estimates were considered underestimates.

The ends were cut back, 2 bases at V and 2 bases at J, with 7 bases in the middle. The germline CDR1 and CDR2 sequences are MDHEN and SYDVKM. CDR3 length equals 13 residues. This clonotype was counted a few times. Its antigen is unknown. PCR was performed a second time for about 7 to 11 cycles using a sample-barcoded 5' primer and a J-beta primer mix. TCRdb called the 5' RACE reads again in MiXCR, with one record for every CDR3 protein. The sample lists fewer than 1,000,000 distinct CDR3 sequences; about 46% were seen once. The sequenced material came from blood. The chain recombines TRBV28 with TRBJ2-7, with D uncertain. The receptor's source is a man older than 75 in good health. The CDR3 coding sequence is TGTGCCAGCAGTTTACCTTCCCCCTACGAGCAGTACTTC. Translated, it gives CASSLPSPYEQYF. Complete variable domain (other parts from reference TRBV28 and TRBJ2-7): DVKVTQSSRYLVKRTGEKVFLECVQDMDHENMFWYRQDPGLGLRLIYFSYDVKMKEKGDIPEGYSVSREKKERFSLILESASTNQTSMYLCASSLPSPYEQYFGPGTRLTVT.